This T cell receptor beta chain derives from a study of blood T cell repertoires in COVID-19. Across the study: Donors in the United States, Italy and Spain gave samples during acute or convalescent COVID-19.

Germline values: CDR1 KGHDR, CDR2 SFDVKD. The ends lost 3 bases at V and 2 bases at J; junction bases unmatched: 7. This CDR3 comprises 17 residues. As handled by the study authors: Amplifying reference gene primers gave estimates of nucleated cell counts. Data came from immunoSEQ multiplex PCR; TCRdb stores just in-frame clones and leaves some out. V and J calls and clone size are as listed in that table; D and trimming were resolved from the DNA. This table has 100,000 or so clones, 75% to 85% appearing once. Sequencing used peripheral blood. This chain connects TRBV24-1 to TRBJ1-3, with TRBD1 matching 9 bases. This sequence originates from a man aged 55 to 69 with acute or convalescent COVID-19. CDR3 region: CATSDPPGQGAGNTIYF. The CDR3, as DNA: TGTGCCACCAGTGATCCGCCGGGACAGGGAGCTGGAAACACCATATATTTT.